A single sample is the source of the 10 T cell receptor beta chains below, sequenced in a study of response to subunit inactivated influenza vaccine. TCRdb called the RT-PCR reads again in MiXCR, with one record for every CDR3 protein. Seen here are 550,000 to 800,000 distinct CDR3 sequences, 15% to 19% observed once, and the top ten hold 9.5% to 13%. Sequencing used PBMCs from blood, obtained about 13 days after vaccination. The origin of the receptors is a middle-aged man who received an inactivated influenza vaccine.

This sequence joins TRBV11-2 and TRBJ2-3; TRBD2 matches 7 bases. CDR3 length: 18 amino acids. Germline V gives CDR1 SGHAT, CDR2 FQNNGV. The J segment lost 0 bases and the V segment lost 2 bases, leaving 11 bases of the junction unmatched. This chain's CDR3 is CASSLRRGGGPSTDTQYF. CDR3 in DNA: TGTGCCAGCAGCTTACGAAGGGGCGGGGGTCCTAGCACAGATACGCAGTATTTT.

The chain carries TRBV7-6 and TRBJ2-7, with D possibly TRBD1 on 6 matching bases. From germline, CDR1 is SGHVS and CDR2 FNYEAQ. Between the trimmed V and J ends, which lost 4 bases and 10 bases, there was a span of 17 bases. The CDR3 is made up of 13 amino acids. The CDR3 nucleotides read TGTGCCAGCAGCTCAAAAATGACAGGTCTTCAGTACTTC. It translates to CASSSKMTGLQYF.

J is TRBJ2-3 and V is TRBV4-2; D might be TRBD1 (5 bases). Between the trimmed V and J ends, which lost 1 base and 8 bases, there was a span of 13 bases. Germline-derived CDR1 and CDR2 are LGHNA and YNFKEQ. This CDR3 spans 14 amino acids. CDR3 nucleotide sequence: TGTGCCAGCAGCCAAGCAGGGCTCCAACGTACGCAGTATTTT. Translation: CASSQAGLQRTQYF.

The V and J genes are TRBV15 and TRBJ2-1, with 11 bases aligning to TRBD2. V lost 0 bases and J lost 10; bases outside the gene matches: 11. Germline V gene sequence: CDR1 LNHNV, CDR2 YYDKDF (reference sequence). The CDR3 runs to 17 residues. The CDR3 is CATSRDRSSGRAGEQFF. CDR3 DNA sequence: TGTGCCACCAGCAGAGATCGAAGTAGCGGGAGGGCCGGGGAGCAGTTCTTC.

This clonotype showed up just a few times. The CDR3 reads CASSAPGGGIYSNQPQHF. Here the CDR3 DNA reads TGTGCCAGCAGCGCTCCCGGGGGAGGAATCTATAGCAATCAGCCCCAGCATTTT. The V and J genes are TRBV11-3 and TRBJ1-5; tentative D call: TRBD1 (5 bases). The CDR3 runs 18 residues. Germline V gene sequence: CDR1 SGHNT, CDR2 YENEEA. The V gene lost 5 bases and the J gene lost 0 bases, with 20 bases spanning the gap.

The CDR3 reads CASSLPTPRGRIPFNEQFF. CDR3 DNA: TGTGCCAGCAGCTTACCTACCCCCAGGGGGCGAATCCCGTTTAATGAGCAGTTCTTC. The V call is TRBV7-6, the J call TRBJ2-1; 8 nucleotides align to TRBD1. CDR3 size: 19 residues. Germline V CDR1 and CDR2: SGHVS, FNYEAQ. V was clipped by 2 bases and J by 7 bases; unmatched bases: 19.

V usage is TRBV7-9 and J usage is TRBJ2-1, with TRBD1 matching over 8 bases. The germline CDR1 and CDR2 sequences are SEHNR and FQNEAQ (reference sequence). V trimming: 3 bases; J trimming: 7 bases; junction bases outside the gene matches: 5. This CDR3 is 14 amino acids long. The CDR3 is CASSLETGVNEQFF. The CDR3 bases are TGTGCCAGCAGCTTGGAGACAGGGGTGAATGAGCAGTTCTTC.

This rearrangement joins TRBV7-9 to TRBJ2-1; 8 bases are a match to TRBD2. Germline assignment: CDR1 SEHNR and CDR2 FQNEAQ (reference sequence). The CDR3 spans 14 residues. Trimming at V came to 8 bases and at J to 2 bases, leaving 5 bases not matched to a gene. The CDR3 sequence is CASGRGDAYNEQFF. The CDR3 nucleotides read TGTGCCAGCGGGCGGGGGGACGCCTACAATGAGCAGTTCTTC.

The CDR3 loop is CASSLPRSGTDTQYF. The CDR3 nucleotides are TGTGCCAGCAGCTTGCCTAGGTCAGGCACAGATACGCAGTATTTT. The gene calls are TRBV5-5 and TRBJ2-3; no clear D gene. The germline gives CDR1 SGHKS, CDR2 YYEKEE (reference sequence). The V end lost 1 base, the J end lost 1 base, and 10 bases lay between the germline ends. The CDR3 consists of 15 residues.

This clonotype was seen a handful of times. The chain couples TRBV12-3 or TRBV12-4 to TRBJ2-1, with 8 positions matching TRBD1. CDR3 size: 16 residues. The junction had 10 bases not matched to a gene; V was cut back by 2 bases and J by 7 bases. CDR3 nucleotides: TGTGCCAGCAGTTTATCGCAGGGGGCGCAGGGGAATGAGCAGTTCTTC. Amino acids: CASSLSQGAQGNEQFF.